This TCR beta chain was recovered during a study of shared clonotypes between healthy human individuals. There are 15 residues in the CDR3. Trimming removed 3 bases at V and 3 bases at J, with 15 bases between. The germline gives CDR1 WSHSY, CDR2 SAAADI. Data came from immunoSEQ multiplex PCR; TCRdb stores just in-frame clones and leaves some out. This table holds 2 million to 3 million clones, 90% to 95% found once. This chain connects TRBV10-2 to TRBJ2-7; D is possibly TRBD2 (5 bases). The TCR comes from a young man in good health. Some clones in this sample may be carry-over from other donors' samples. Material: naive CD4+ T cells from PBMCs. Subset given: CD45RA+ positively selected. CDR3 loop: CASSEGSGFDYEQYF. CDR3 sequence (DNA): TGCGCCAGCAGTGAAGGTTCGGGGTTTGACTACGAGCAGTACTTC.